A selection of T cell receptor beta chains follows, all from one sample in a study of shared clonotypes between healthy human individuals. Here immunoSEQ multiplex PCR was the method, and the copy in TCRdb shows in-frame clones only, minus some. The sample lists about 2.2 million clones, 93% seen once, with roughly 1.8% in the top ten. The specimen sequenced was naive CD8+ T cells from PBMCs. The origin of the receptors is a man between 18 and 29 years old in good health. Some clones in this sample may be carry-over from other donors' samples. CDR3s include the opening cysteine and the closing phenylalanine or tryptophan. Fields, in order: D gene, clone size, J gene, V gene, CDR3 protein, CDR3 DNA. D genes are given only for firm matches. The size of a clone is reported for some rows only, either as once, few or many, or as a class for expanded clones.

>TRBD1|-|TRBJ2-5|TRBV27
CASRGTVEETQYF
TGTGCCAGCAGGGGGACAGTCGAAGAGACCCAGTACTTC
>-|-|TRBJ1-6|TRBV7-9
CASSRDSPLHF
TGTGCCAGCAGTAGGGATTCACCCCTCCACTTT
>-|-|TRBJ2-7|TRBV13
CASSPGRAYEQYF
TGTGCCAGCAGCCCGGGTCGGGCCTACGAGCAGTACTTC
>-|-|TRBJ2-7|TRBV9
CASSPGRGSYEQYF
TGTGCCAGCAGCCCCGGGCGGGGCTCCTACGAGCAGTACTTC
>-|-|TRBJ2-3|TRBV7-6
CASSPPQQNTQYF
TGTGCCAGCAGCCCGCCACAACAAAATACGCAGTATTTT
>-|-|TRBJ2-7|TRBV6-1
CASSEIVLASYEQYF
TGTGCCAGCAGTGAAATTGTCCTAGCCTCCTACGAGCAGTACTTC
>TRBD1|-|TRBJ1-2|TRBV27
CASRGTVTNYGYTF
TGTGCCAGCAGAGGGACAGTTACTAACTATGGCTACACCTTC
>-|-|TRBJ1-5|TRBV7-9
CASSLSRGPDQPQHF
TGTGCCAGCAGCTTATCAAGGGGCCCCGATCAGCCCCAGCATTTT
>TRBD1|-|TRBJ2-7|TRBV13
CASSSRGNYEQYF
TGTGCCAGCAGCTCCAGGGGGAACTACGAGCAGTACTTC
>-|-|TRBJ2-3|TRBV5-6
CASSLAGARTDTQYF
TGTGCCAGCAGCTTGGCCGGTGCTCGCACAGATACGCAGTATTTT
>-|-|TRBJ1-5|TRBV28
CASRGIRDILQPQHF
TGTGCCAGCAGGGGGATCCGGGACATCCTCCAGCCCCAGCATTTT
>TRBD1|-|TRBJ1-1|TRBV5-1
CASRTDRGTEAFF
TGCGCCAGCAGAACGGACAGGGGTACTGAAGCTTTCTTT
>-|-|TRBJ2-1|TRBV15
CAIRGGGWLADEQFF
TGTGCCATTCGGGGAGGGGGCTGGCTAGCGGATGAGCAGTTCTTC
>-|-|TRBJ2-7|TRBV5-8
CASSPTGQDPIGQYF
TGTGCCAGCAGCCCGACAGGCCAGGACCCTATCGGGCAGTACTTC
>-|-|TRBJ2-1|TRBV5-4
CASSPPTSYNEQFF
TGTGCCAGCAGCCCTCCGACGAGCTACAATGAGCAGTTCTTC
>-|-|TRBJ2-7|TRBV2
CASSEAGRTNYEQYF
TGTGCCAGCAGTGAAGCCGGCAGAACAAACTACGAGCAGTACTTC
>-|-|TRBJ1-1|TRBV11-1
CASSLVGARTEAFF
TGTGCCAGCAGCTTAGTAGGGGCGCGAACTGAAGCTTTCTTT
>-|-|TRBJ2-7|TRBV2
CASIRGKTGEQYF
TGTGCCAGCATTCGCGGGAAAACGGGCGAGCAGTACTTC
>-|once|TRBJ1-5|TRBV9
CASSGDQGNQPQHF
TGTGCCAGCAGCGGGGACCAGGGGAATCAGCCCCAGCATTTT
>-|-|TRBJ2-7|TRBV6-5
CASSYRGTSYEQYF
TGTGCCAGCAGTTACAGGGGAACCTCCTACGAGCAGTACTTC
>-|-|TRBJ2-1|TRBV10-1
CASSSMTGGDEQFF
TGCGCCAGCTCATCCATGACGGGCGGGGATGAGCAGTTCTTC
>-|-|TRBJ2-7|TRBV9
CASSQPRGTSSYEQYF
TGTGCCAGCAGTCAACCACGTGGGACCAGCTCCTACGAGCAGTACTTC
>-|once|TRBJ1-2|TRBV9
CASSRDSGAPVFGGYTF
TGTGCCAGCAGCCGAGACAGTGGGGCTCCTGTGTTCGGGGGCTACACCTTC
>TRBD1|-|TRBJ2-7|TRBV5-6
CASSFLPRGEQYF
TGTGCCAGCAGCTTCCTCCCCAGGGGGGAGCAGTACTTC
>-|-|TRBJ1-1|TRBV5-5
CASSLLDEAFF
TGTGCCAGCAGCTTGTTAGATGAAGCTTTCTTT
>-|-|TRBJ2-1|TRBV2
CASRPFSYNEQFF
TGTGCCAGCAGACCATTCTCCTACAATGAGCAGTTCTTC
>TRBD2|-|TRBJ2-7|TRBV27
CASSVLAGGVYGEQYF
TGTGCCAGCAGCGTACTAGCGGGAGGGGTCTACGGGGAGCAGTACTTC
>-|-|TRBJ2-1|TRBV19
CASSTPGSYNEQFF
TGTGCCAGTAGTACCCCGGGTTCCTACAATGAGCAGTTCTTC
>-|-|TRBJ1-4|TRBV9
CASSALVDEKLFF
TGTGCCAGCAGCGCCTTGGTGGACGAAAAACTGTTTTTT
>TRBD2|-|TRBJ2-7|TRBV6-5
CASSGLATHYEQYF
TGTGCCAGCAGTGGACTAGCTACTCACTACGAGCAGTACTTC
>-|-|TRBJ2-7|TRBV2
CASSEGGYYEQYF
TGTGCCAGCAGTGAGGGCGGGTACTACGAGCAGTACTTC
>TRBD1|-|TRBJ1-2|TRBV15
CATSRRPTGGEYGYTF
TGTGCCACCAGCAGACGACCGACAGGGGGCGAATACGGCTACACCTTC
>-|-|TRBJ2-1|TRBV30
CAWRNSGHSYNEQFF
TGTGCCTGGAGAAACAGCGGGCACTCCTACAATGAGCAGTTCTTC
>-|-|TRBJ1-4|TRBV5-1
CASSFSAWGGNEKLFF
TGCGCCAGCAGTTTCTCAGCATGGGGGGGCAATGAAAAACTGTTTTTT
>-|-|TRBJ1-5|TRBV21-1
CASSKEDRVGQPQHF
TGTGCCAGCAGCAAAGAAGATCGGGTGGGGCAGCCCCAGCATTTT
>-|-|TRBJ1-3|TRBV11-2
CASSLRVPAGAGNTIYF
TGTGCCAGCAGCCTCCGTGTGCCTGCGGGGGCTGGAAACACCATATATTTT
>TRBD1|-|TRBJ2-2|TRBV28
CASSLLDRGLSGELFF
TGTGCCAGCAGTTTATTGGACAGGGGGCTCTCCGGGGAGCTGTTTTTT
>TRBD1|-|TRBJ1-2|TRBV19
CASSTPGTGVPKEDGYTF
TGTGCCAGTAGTACTCCCGGGACAGGGGTTCCGAAGGAGGATGGCTACACCTTC
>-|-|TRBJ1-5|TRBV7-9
CASSPAGIQPQHF
TGTGCCAGCAGCCCCGCCGGAATCCAGCCCCAGCATTTT
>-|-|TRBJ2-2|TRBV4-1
CASSQGFVAGPNTGELFF
TGCGCCAGCAGCCAAGGTTTTGTGGCGGGACCCAACACCGGGGAGCTGTTTTTT
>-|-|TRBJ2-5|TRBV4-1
CASSRKLGGQQETQYF
TGCGCCAGCAGCCGAAAACTAGGTGGACAGCAAGAGACCCAGTACTTC
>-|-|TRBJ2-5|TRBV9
CASSSLGSETQYF
TGTGCCAGCAGCTCCCTTGGGTCGGAGACCCAGTACTTC
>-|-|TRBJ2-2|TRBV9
CASSVDPNPNGSPNGELFF
TGTGCCAGCAGCGTAGACCCTAATCCGAACGGGAGTCCTAACGGGGAGCTGTTTTTT
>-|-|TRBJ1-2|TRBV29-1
CSVESGRAYGYTF
TGCAGCGTTGAATCGGGCAGGGCGTATGGCTACACCTTC
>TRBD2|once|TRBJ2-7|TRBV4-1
CASSPREEREFSEQYF
TGCGCCAGCAGCCCCCGGGAGGAAAGGGAATTTTCCGAGCAGTACTTC
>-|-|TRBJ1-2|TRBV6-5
CASSYLKLSGYGYTF
TGTGCCAGCAGTTACTTAAAACTCTCGGGTTATGGCTACACCTTC
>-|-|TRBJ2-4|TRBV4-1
CASSQVVEIAKNIQYF
TGCGCCAGCAGCCAAGTCGTGGAAATAGCCAAAAACATTCAGTACTTC
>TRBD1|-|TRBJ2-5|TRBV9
CASSEGAPKTQYF
TGTGCCAGCAGCGAGGGGGCCCCGAAGACCCAGTACTTC
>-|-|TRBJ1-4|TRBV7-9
CASKGSTTNEKLFF
TGTGCCAGCAAGGGTAGCACAACTAATGAAAAACTGTTTTTT
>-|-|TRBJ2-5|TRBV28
CASSPPSGYVETQYF
TGTGCCAGCAGTCCCCCGTCCGGCTATGTGGAGACCCAGTACTTC
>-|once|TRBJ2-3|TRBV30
CASSSSMDSTDTQYF
TGTGCCTCCTCGTCTAGCATGGATAGCACAGATACGCAGTATTTT
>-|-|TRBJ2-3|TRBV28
CASDWGSGALYTQYF
TGTGCCAGCGACTGGGGGTCGGGGGCTTTATATACGCAGTATTTT
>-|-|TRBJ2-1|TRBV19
CASSIVRTTPYNEQFF
TGTGCCAGTAGTATAGTCCGAACAACCCCGTACAATGAGCAGTTCTTC
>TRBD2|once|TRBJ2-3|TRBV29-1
CSVAGTSGSKVGTDTQYF
TGCAGCGTTGCCGGGACTAGCGGGAGTAAGGTCGGCACAGATACGCAGTATTTT
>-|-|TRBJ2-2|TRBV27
CASRSYTGELFF
TGTGCCAGCAGATCGTACACCGGGGAGCTGTTTTTT
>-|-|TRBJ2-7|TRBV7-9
CASSLGLADEQYF
TGTGCCAGCAGCCTGGGACTGGCGGACGAGCAGTACTTC
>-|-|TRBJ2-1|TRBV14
CASSQEEGAEQFF
TGTGCCAGCAGCCAAGAGGAGGGGGCTGAGCAGTTCTTC
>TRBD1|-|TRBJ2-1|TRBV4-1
CASSQEGTGFGEQFF
TGCGCCAGCAGCCAAGAAGGGACAGGATTTGGTGAGCAGTTCTTC
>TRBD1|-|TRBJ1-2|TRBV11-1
CASSSGQGRDGYTF
TGTGCCAGCAGCTCCGGACAGGGCAGGGATGGCTACACCTTC